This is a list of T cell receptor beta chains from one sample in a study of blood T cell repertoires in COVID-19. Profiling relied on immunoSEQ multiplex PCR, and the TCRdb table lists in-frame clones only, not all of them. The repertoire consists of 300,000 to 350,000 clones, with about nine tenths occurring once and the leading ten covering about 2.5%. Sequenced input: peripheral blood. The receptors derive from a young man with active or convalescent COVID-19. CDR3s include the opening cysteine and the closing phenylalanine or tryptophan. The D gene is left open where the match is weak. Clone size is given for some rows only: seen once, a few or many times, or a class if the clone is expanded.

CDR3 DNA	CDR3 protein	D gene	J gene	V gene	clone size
TGTGCCAGCAGCTTACGGACTAGCGCTGCCTCCTACAATGAGCAGTTCTTC	CASSLRTSAASYNEQFF	TRBD2	TRBJ2-1	TRBV7-2	.
TGTGCCAGCAGTTACTCGGCAGGGGGAAACAATCAGCCCCAGCATTTT	CASSYSAGGNNQPQHF	TRBD1	TRBJ1-5	TRBV6-6	once
TGTGCCAGTAGTATAGCCTCTTTCGATGAGCAGTTCTTC	CASSIASFDEQFF	.	TRBJ2-1	TRBV19	once
TGCGCCACCTCAGCGGGGGGGGCTCAAGAGACCCAGTACTTC	CATSAGGAQETQYF	TRBD2	TRBJ2-5	TRBV10-2	.
TGTGCCAGCAGCGCTACTAGCGGGGGATACAATGAGCAGTTCTTC	CASSATSGGYNEQFF	TRBD2	TRBJ2-1	TRBV28	.
TGTGCCAGTAGTACCAGGGGGATGGATCAGCCCCAGCATTTT	CASSTRGMDQPQHF	TRBD1	TRBJ1-5	TRBV19	.
TGTGCCAGCAGCTTAGAGACAGGCCCCTGGGGTCCGTCCCAGTACTTC	CASSLETGPWGPSQYF	.	TRBJ2-5	TRBV7-9	.
TGTGCCAGCAAGGTCTTCGGGACTAATGAAAAACTGTTTTTT	CASKVFGTNEKLFF	.	TRBJ1-4	TRBV27	.
TGTGCCAGCAGTTATCAACAGGGGGCGGGTCAGCCCCAGCATTTT	CASSYQQGAGQPQHF	TRBD1	TRBJ1-5	TRBV6-2/TRBV6-3	.
TGTGCCAGTGGGGGGTCCGGAAACACCATATATTTT	CASGGSGNTIYF	.	TRBJ1-3	TRBV19	few
TGTGCCAGCAGTTACTCAGGACAGGGGGCAGATACGCAGTATTTT	CASSYSGQGADTQYF	TRBD1	TRBJ2-3	TRBV6-5	.
TGTGCCAGCAGCGTAGCGGGGGGGGAAAACATTCAGTACTTC	CASSVAGGENIQYF	TRBD2	TRBJ2-4	TRBV9	.
TGTGCCAGCAGCGTAACAGGGTTAGGGAATCAGCCCCAGCATTTT	CASSVTGLGNQPQHF	.	TRBJ1-5	TRBV7-8	.
TGCGCCAGCAGCTTGGACCCGGGTTCCTACAATGAGCAGTTCTTC	CASSLDPGSYNEQFF	.	TRBJ2-1	TRBV5-1	.
TGTGCCATCAGTGGGGTAGGGAGGGATGGCTACACCTTC	CAISGVGRDGYTF	.	TRBJ1-2	TRBV10-3	.
TGTGCCAGCGGGGGAACGGGACAGGGCTTCGAGCAGTACTTC	CASGGTGQGFEQYF	TRBD1	TRBJ2-7	TRBV27	.
TGTGCCAGCAGTTTCGTCATGATTGGGCACGAGCAGTACTTC	CASSFVMIGHEQYF	.	TRBJ2-7	TRBV27	.
TGTGCCAGCAGGGGGACAGGGCTGTACGAGCAGTACTTC	CASRGTGLYEQYF	TRBD1	TRBJ2-7	TRBV6-5	.
TGTGCCAGCAGGCCGGGACAGGGGGCGATATTTGAAAAACTGTTTTTT	CASRPGQGAIFEKLFF	TRBD1	TRBJ1-4	TRBV27	.
TGTGCCAGCAGCGTAAATCTAGCGGGGGGTAGCACAGATACGCAGTATTTT	CASSVNLAGGSTDTQYF	TRBD2	TRBJ2-3	TRBV9	.
TGTGCCAGCAGTCAGGGACTAACGAACACCGGGGAGCTGTTTTTT	CASSQGLTNTGELFF	TRBD2	TRBJ2-2	TRBV28	.
TGTGCCAGCAGCCGGGAACGAAAAGAGACCCAGTACTTC	CASSRERKETQYF	.	TRBJ2-5	TRBV2	.
TGCGCCAGCAGCTTGAAGGACTATGGGCAGTTCTTC	CASSLKDYGQFF	.	TRBJ2-1	TRBV5-1	.
TGTGCCAGCAGCTCTAGCGGGAGGTCCTACAATGAGCAGTTCTTC	CASSSSGRSYNEQFF	TRBD2	TRBJ2-1	TRBV7-3	.
TGTGCCAGCGGAGAAGGGGGCTACGAGCAGTACTTC	CASGEGGYEQYF	.	TRBJ2-7	TRBV27	.
TGTGCCAGCAGCTCGGAGGGGTATTCACCCCTCCACTTT	CASSSEGYSPLHF	.	TRBJ1-6	TRBV6-2/TRBV6-3	.
TGTGCCAGCAGCTTAGGGAGACAGGGAGGCTACGAGCAGTACTTC	CASSLGRQGGYEQYF	.	TRBJ2-7	TRBV11-2	.
TGTGCCAGCAGCTTAGTGCAAACGGGGGGGCGCAATGAGCAGTTCTTC	CASSLVQTGGRNEQFF	TRBD2	TRBJ2-1	TRBV11-2	.
TGTGCCAGCAGCTCCACAGGGGGAGGAGCTGAAGCTTTCTTT	CASSSTGGGAEAFF	TRBD1	TRBJ1-1	TRBV2	.
TGTGCCAGCAGCCGAATCGACAGGCCGTACCAAGAGACCCAGTACTTC	CASSRIDRPYQETQYF	.	TRBJ2-5	TRBV14	.
TGTGCCAGCAGCCCCCGGGCTAGCGGGGGAGCAGATACGCAGTATTTT	CASSPRASGGADTQYF	TRBD2	TRBJ2-3	TRBV7-9	.